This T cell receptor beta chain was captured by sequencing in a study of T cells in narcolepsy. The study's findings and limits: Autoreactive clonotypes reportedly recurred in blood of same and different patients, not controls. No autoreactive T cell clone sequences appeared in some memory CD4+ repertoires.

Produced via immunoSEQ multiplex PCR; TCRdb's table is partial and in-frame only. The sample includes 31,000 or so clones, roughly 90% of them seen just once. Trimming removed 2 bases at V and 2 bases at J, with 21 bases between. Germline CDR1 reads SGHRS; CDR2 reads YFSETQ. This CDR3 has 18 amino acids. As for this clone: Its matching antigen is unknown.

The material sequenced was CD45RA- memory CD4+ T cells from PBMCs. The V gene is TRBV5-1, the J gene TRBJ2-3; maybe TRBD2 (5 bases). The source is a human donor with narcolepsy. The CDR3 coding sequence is TGCGCCAGCAGCTTTGCTAGCACACCCTCGCGATTCACAGATACGCAGTATTTT. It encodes CASSFASTPSRFTDTQYF.